The subject of this entry is one T cell receptor beta chain. The data originate from a study of T cells after posttransplantation cyclophosphamide. A marrow graft followed busulfan-fludarabine conditioning, with cyclophosphamide on days +3 and +4. Germline CDR1 reads ENHRY; CDR2 reads SYGVKD. With 8 bases clipped from V and 2 bases from J, the junction kept 3 bases outside the gene matches. The CDR3 extends over 14 amino acids. The method was immunoSEQ multiplex PCR; TCRdb's version includes in-frame clones alone and lacks a portion of them. The repertoire includes approximately 1,300 clones, over 70% of them detected once, and approximately 30% sits in the top ten.

The clonotype originates from a female patient in her 60s who received an allogeneic stem cell transplant from an unrelated donor, was CMV-positive, and had acute GVHD only. Some T cells may originate from the graft donor. V gene TRBV10-3 combines with J gene TRBJ2-3; 11 bases agree with TRBD2. Specimen: PBMCs, collected 220 to 250 days after allogeneic stem cell transplant with posttransplant cyclophosphamide. CDR3 region: CAIQTSGNTDTQYF. CDR3 nucleotide sequence: TGTGCCATCCAGACTAGCGGGAACACAGATACGCAGTATTTT.